The clone carrying this T cell receptor (beta chain) has only a few counts. Its antigen remains unknown. Per the germline V gene, CDR1 is ENHRY and CDR2 is SYGVKD. V was clipped by 4 bases and J by 4 bases; unmatched bases: 7. This CDR3 is built from 15 residues. Presence of unique molecular identifiers characterized the TCR beta cDNA libraries. Roughly 500,000 cDNA molecules were obtained per 1 to 10 million input T cells. MiXCR, applied by TCRdb to the PCR reads, yields one record per CDR3 protein. The sample consists of around 500,000 distinct CDR3 sequences, around a third of them appearing once. The data derive from a study of post-analysis software for immune sequencing data. Study as a whole: Included courses were relapsing-remitting and secondary progressive multiple sclerosis; progressive-relapsing multiple sclerosis was also included. Regarding the study as a whole: A significant reduction in normalized Chao1 diversity was observed in multiple sclerosis patients versus controls. Several TRBV segments were more frequent in patients than controls; TRBV5-6, TRBV5-1 and TRBV20-1 belonged to this group.

The chain links TRBV10-3 to TRBJ1-2; 9 bases fit TRBD1. The material sequenced was blood. The receptor's source is a girl aged 2-17 years with multiple sclerosis. The CDR3: CAISVSGTGFYGYTF. The CDR3, as DNA: TGTGCCATCAGTGTATCCGGGACAGGGTTCTATGGCTACACCTTC.